This T cell receptor (beta chain) was captured by sequencing in a study of cytomegalovirus exposure and HLA in healthy donors. Whole-study findings and limits: A prior analysis recorded that most TCR beta V segments were productive about 87% or about 30% of the time. Among the CMV-associated chains, a few were confirmed in vitro as specific for CMV antigens. Clonal expansion was found to be greater in HLA-associated TCR beta chains than in equally common others in a later analysis.

Both 60 Vbeta primers and 13 Jbeta primers went into the PCR. The assay was immunoSEQ multiplex PCR, and TCRdb's table has in-frame clones only and misses some. The table includes fewer than 200,000 clones, about 80% detected once. This clone was detected once. Its antigen is unknown. Other DNA sequences in the same sample also yield this CDR3. The CDR3 covers 15 residues. Germline V CDR1 and CDR2: MNHEY, SVGAGI. Germline trimming cut 5 bases from V and 7 bases from J; bases unmatched to any gene: 9. Sequences were obtained from PBMCs. This TCR came from a woman aged 25 to 45 in good health and CMV-seropositive. The rearrangement links TRBV6-5 to TRBJ2-1; 9 nucleotides align to TRBD2. CDR3 bases: TGTGCCAGCAGTCGCGGACTAGCGAGTTCAAATGAGCAGTTCTTC. Translation: CASSRGLASSNEQFF.